This entry is about one T cell receptor beta chain. Its cognate antigen has yet to be identified. Nothing much larger sits one base from this clone, and base qualities are not available. The data were taken from a study of blood T cell repertoires in COVID-19 (dated by TCRdb to the early 2020s). Some background on the complete study: Samples from collaborators originated in the United States, Italy and Spain and spanned both the acute and convalescent phases of COVID-19. The prospective study material was composed of cDNA or gDNA derived from T cells, B-cell-depleted T cells, or PBMCs. Deeply sampled blood TCRbeta repertoires from subjects exposed to, actively infected with, or recovered from COVID-19 were included in the dataset. The repertoires were made available in a free public database intended to serve as a resource for research on the immune response to SARS-CoV-2. Samples came from the ongoing ImmuneRACE study (first 160 participants) plus 1,254 subjects from 6 global collaborators. Nearly every sample came with metadata listing a de-identified subject ID, COVID-19 status, age in years and sex. HLA class I and class II types, where available, came from metadata supplied by the sample provider rather than from assay-based typing.

The immunoSEQ Assay, a bias-controlled multiplex PCR, was used to amplify TCRbeta CDR3 regions from genomic DNA. Concerning the study's data processing: The number of nucleated cells in each sample was estimated from the amplification of reference gene primers within the assay. Sequence reads were collapsed and filtered to measure the absolute abundance of every unique TCRbeta CDR3 rearrangement. For each sample, productive Simpson clonality was calculated as the square root of Simpson's diversity index over productive rearrangements. In its TCRdb copy, this immuneACCESS table keeps in-frame sequences only and misses some clones. Where compared with another copy, unresolved V genes explain less than half of these, and the others have no known cause. V and J calls and clone size are copied from that table; D and trimming were computed from the DNA. The sample yields approximately 280,000 clones; roughly 86% were counted once. The top ten clonotypes cover 1.5% to 2% of the sample.

Overall results and qualifications from the work: The amount of clinical and demographic metadata varied by source and participant and was provided uncurated.

Enrolling through a virtual design, the prospective study's participants ranged in age from roughly 18 to 95 years and lived across roughly 24 United States geographic areas. Cohort assignment in the prospective study relied on participant-reported clinical history from a screening survey and a study questionnaire. For ImmuneRACE Cohort 3, a participant was defined as recovered based on two consecutive negative NP/OP PCR tests, clearance by a healthcare professional, or resolution of symptoms. Mobile phlebotomists in the prospective study collected whole blood, serum and a nasopharyngeal or oropharyngeal swab from every participant. Participants in the prospective study had the option to provide additional blood draws and questionnaires over a roughly 2-month period. Before DNA extraction, blood samples from the prospective study were shipped at room temperature or frozen. Material: PBMCs or T cells enriched from blood (not recorded which). The TCR sequence derives from a woman between 55 and 75 years old who had recovered from COVID-19.

The sequenced DNA is TGTGCCAGTAGCTCGGAGGGGACTAGCGGGACAAGCTCCTACAATGAGCAGTTCTTC. It encodes CASSSEGTSGTSSYNEQFF. This receptor chain uses TRBV19 and TRBJ2-1; 13 bases in the junction line up with TRBD2. Spanning cysteine to phenylalanine, the CDR3 consists of 19 amino acids. Only the CDR3 portion is preserved as DNA: 57 bases, with reading frame beginning at the first base. In the germline V gene (reference sequence), CDR1 corresponds to LNHDA and CDR2 to SQIVND. V is pruned by 6 bases and J by 0 bases, leaving 11 bases of the junction without a gene match.